A selection of T cell receptor beta chains follows, all from one sample in a study of blood T cell repertoires in COVID-19. Clones were sequenced by immunoSEQ multiplex PCR, and TCRdb holds only the in-frame ones, with some missing. The sample includes 200,000 to 300,000 clones, approximately 90% of them seen just once. The specimen sequenced was PBMCs or T cells enriched from blood (not recorded which). Every receptor here comes from a man aged 45-65 years who had been exposed to COVID-19. CDR3s include the opening cysteine and the closing phenylalanine or tryptophan. D genes are given only for firm matches. Expanded clones get a size class; other rows say once, few or many, or leave the size out.

v_call	clone_size	j_call	d_call	cdr3_nt	cdr3_aa
TRBV7-3	.	TRBJ2-7	.	TGTGCCAGCAGCTCTGCAGGGGTAGCCGAGCAGTACTTC	CASSSAGVAEQYF
TRBV6-5	.	TRBJ2-3	TRBD2	TGTGCCAGCAGCGATCTAGCGGGTGGGGCAGATACGCAGTATTTT	CASSDLAGGADTQYF
TRBV19	.	TRBJ2-1	TRBD2	TGTGCCAGTAGTATCACCGGGGGGGCCCACAATGAGCAGTTCTTC	CASSITGGAHNEQFF
TRBV27	.	TRBJ1-5	.	TGTGCCAGCAGTTTAGAAGGGGGGAGGGCTTTTTATCAGCCCCAGCATTTT	CASSLEGGRAFYQPQHF
TRBV29-1	.	TRBJ1-2	.	TGCAGCGTTGTTGGTCAGGGTGCCTATGGCTACACCTTC	CSVVGQGAYGYTF
TRBV7-9	.	TRBJ1-1	.	TGTGCCAGCAGCTTATCTACTTACACTGAAGCTTTCTTT	CASSLSTYTEAFF
TRBV5-1	few	TRBJ2-1	TRBD2	TGCGCCAGCAGCTTGGAGCGGGGGGGCGTATACTCCTACAATGAGCAGTTCTTC	CASSLERGGVYSYNEQFF
TRBV7-9	.	TRBJ2-2	.	TGTGCCAGCAGCTTAGATCCGGGAGCGAACACCGGGGAGCTGTTTTTT	CASSLDPGANTGELFF
TRBV24-1	.	TRBJ1-5	.	TGTGCCACCAGTGGGGAGGGCAATCAGCCCCAGCATTTT	CATSGEGNQPQHF
TRBV7-3	once	TRBJ2-1	TRBD2	TGTGCCAGCGGCGAAACTAGCGGGAGGGTAGGGGGCGAGCAGTTCTTC	CASGETSGRVGGEQFF
TRBV6-2/TRBV6-3	.	TRBJ2-2	.	TGTGCCAGCAGTTACTACAGTTACACCGGGGAGCTGTTTTTT	CASSYYSYTGELFF
TRBV2	.	TRBJ1-6	TRBD1	TGTGCCAGCAGTGTGACAGGGATGGATTCACCCCTCCACTTT	CASSVTGMDSPLHF
TRBV2	.	TRBJ2-4	.	TGTGCCAGCAGTGAGGAGACAGTTCCCAAAAACATTCAGTACTTC	CASSEETVPKNIQYF
TRBV2	.	TRBJ2-2	TRBD1	TGTGCCAGCAGTGTAACCGGGACAGGGGGCTTGAACACCGGGGAGCTGTTTTTT	CASSVTGTGGLNTGELFF
TRBV5-8	.	TRBJ1-2	TRBD1	TGTGCCAGCAGCTTGGGTTGGACAGGGTACGTCCAGGACTACACCTTC	CASSLGWTGYVQDYTF
TRBV2	once	TRBJ1-2	.	TGTGCCAGCAGTGAAGACAGTGCTAACTATGGCTACACCTTC	CASSEDSANYGYTF
TRBV5-4	.	TRBJ1-2	TRBD1	TGTGCCAGCAGCTCGTGGGACAGGGGGCGAAGGGGCTACACCTTC	CASSSWDRGRRGYTF
TRBV6-5	.	TRBJ2-2	.	TGTGCCAGCACGAGGGACAACACGAACACCGGGGAGCTGTTTTTT	CASTRDNTNTGELFF
TRBV5-8	.	TRBJ2-7	TRBD1	TGTGCCAGCAGCTTGAACGGCAGGGGGCTCTACGAGCAGTACTTC	CASSLNGRGLYEQYF
TRBV19	.	TRBJ1-6	.	TGTGCCAGTAGTATAGATCGACAGTTTAATTCACCCCTCCACTTT	CASSIDRQFNSPLHF
TRBV24-1	once	TRBJ2-3	TRBD2	TGTGCCACCTCCCGGGCTAGCGGGGGTTCAGATACGCAGTATTTT	CATSRASGGSDTQYF
TRBV5-1	.	TRBJ2-5	TRBD1	TGCGCCAGCAGCCAGACAGGGGCCCAAGAGACCCAGTACTTC	CASSQTGAQETQYF
TRBV16	.	TRBJ1-4	.	TGTGCCAGCAGCCAATCACAAGCAACTAATGAAAAACTGTTTTTT	CASSQSQATNEKLFF
TRBV18	.	TRBJ2-7	.	TGTGCCAGCTCCTTGCCCGGAGGAAACGAGCAGTACTTC	CASSLPGGNEQYF
TRBV3-1/TRBV3-2	.	TRBJ1-6	.	TGTGCCAGCAGCCAGACTTTAGGCGGCCAAAATTCACCCCTCCACTTT	CASSQTLGGQNSPLHF
TRBV7-9	few	TRBJ1-2	TRBD1	TGTGCCAGCAGCTTAGTCTCTCAGGGGGCGGGCACCTTC	CASSLVSQGAGTF
TRBV18	.	TRBJ1-1	.	TGTGCCAGCTCCCCATCGGTAGGGGGAGAAGCTTTCTTT	CASSPSVGGEAFF
TRBV5-1	.	TRBJ2-1	.	TGCGCCAGCAGCTTGGCCTTCTCTAGCGCCTACAATGAGCAGTTCTTC	CASSLAFSSAYNEQFF
TRBV30	.	TRBJ2-3	TRBD2	TGTGCCTGGTCGACTAGCGGGGGGTCCGATACGCAGTATTTT	CAWSTSGGSDTQYF
TRBV4-2	.	TRBJ1-1	.	TGTGCCAGCAGCCAAGCCAGGGGTGGGAACACTGAAGCTTTCTTT	CASSQARGGNTEAFF
TRBV5-1	.	TRBJ1-4	TRBD1	TGCGCCAGCAGCTTCACAGGGGGCGTAAGTGAAAAACTGTTTTTT	CASSFTGGVSEKLFF
TRBV5-1	once	TRBJ1-2	TRBD1	TGCGCCAGCAGCTCGGGACAGGGAGACTATGGCTACACCTTC	CASSSGQGDYGYTF
TRBV6-2/TRBV6-3	.	TRBJ1-2	TRBD1	TGTGCCAGCAGTTACTCGGGACAGGGGTACTATGGCTACACCTTC	CASSYSGQGYYGYTF
TRBV24-1	.	TRBJ2-5	TRBD2	TGTGCCACCAGTGACCGGACTAGCGGGGAAGAGACCCAGTACTTC	CATSDRTSGEETQYF
TRBV18	.	TRBJ2-7	TRBD1	TGTGCCAGCTCTCCAAGAGGGGCAGGGGGCAGCGAGCAGTACTTC	CASSPRGAGGSEQYF
TRBV5-1	once	TRBJ1-2	TRBD1	TGCGCCAGCAGCACCCCGACAGGGGGCATCCTGTATGGCTACACCTTC	CASSTPTGGILYGYTF
TRBV29-1	once	TRBJ1-4	.	TGCAGCGTTGAAGATCCAGGGGTCCTCAATGAAAAACTGTTTTTT	CSVEDPGVLNEKLFF
TRBV10-3	.	TRBJ2-1	.	TGTGCCATCAGTGAACAGGTTAGGACCTACAATGAGCAGTTCTTC	CAISEQVRTYNEQFF
TRBV27	.	TRBJ1-2	.	TGTGCCAGCAGTCCCACAGTGGTTCGCTATGGCTACACCTTC	CASSPTVVRYGYTF
TRBV27	.	TRBJ1-1	TRBD1	TGTGCCAGCAGTTTATCGGAGGGGGCGAACACTGAAGCTTTCTTT	CASSLSEGANTEAFF
TRBV13	once	TRBJ2-5	TRBD1	TGTGCCAGCAGCTTAAGTCCAGGGGGAGAGACCCAGTACTTC	CASSLSPGGETQYF
TRBV18	once	TRBJ2-2	.	TGTGCCAGCTCACCATCCCCCCAGGGGACATACACCGGGGAGCTGTTTTTT	CASSPSPQGTYTGELFF
TRBV5-6	.	TRBJ1-5	.	TGTGCCAGCAGCGCCGGGACATTAAACAATCAGCCCCAGCATTTT	CASSAGTLNNQPQHF
TRBV2	.	TRBJ1-6	TRBD1	TGTGCCAGCAGCGGGACAGCCCTAAGTGGGTCACCCCTCCACTTT	CASSGTALSGSPLHF
TRBV11-1	.	TRBJ1-1	.	TGTGCCAGCAGCCCCACCCGCGGCCGGCGGAACACTGAAGCTTTCTTT	CASSPTRGRRNTEAFF
TRBV7-3	.	TRBJ2-1	.	TGTGCCAGCAGCTTAAACCGGGTTCCTAACAATGAGCAGTTCTTC	CASSLNRVPNNEQFF
TRBV5-8	.	TRBJ2-2	TRBD2	TGTGCCAGCAGCTTGGTGCTGACTAGCGGGGAACCGAACACCGGGGAGCTGTTTTTT	CASSLVLTSGEPNTGELFF
TRBV28	.	TRBJ1-5	.	TGTGCCAGCAGTTCCGGGGTTCGGCAGCCCCAGCATTTT	CASSSGVRQPQHF
TRBV11-3	.	TRBJ2-2	TRBD1	TGTGCCAGCAGCTGGACAGGTTGGACCGGGGAGCTGTTTTTT	CASSWTGWTGELFF
TRBV29-1	.	TRBJ2-3	.	TGCAGCGTTGACTTACAGGGACGTCGGACAGATACGCAGTATTTT	CSVDLQGRRTDTQYF
TRBV9	.	TRBJ2-1	.	TGTGCCAGCAGCAGGGGGGGCTCGGATGAGCAGTTCTTC	CASSRGGSDEQFF
TRBV3-1/TRBV3-2	.	TRBJ2-1	TRBD2	TGTGCCAGCAGCGTCCGACTAGCGGAGCAGTTCTTC	CASSVRLAEQFF